This T cell receptor (beta chain) was documented in a study of shared clonotypes between healthy human individuals. Findings of the study overall: A limitation of the genetic and exposure-history diversity represented arose from few donors. A generally larger estimated richness was seen in naive subsets than in memory subsets.

This clone has a handful of counts. Antigen specificity is unknown. Other nucleotide sequences from this sample produce the same CDR3. The assay was immunoSEQ multiplex PCR, and TCRdb's table has in-frame clones only and misses some. The repertoire holds hundreds of thousands of clones, with 72% as singletons. The V gene lost 0 bases and the J gene lost 1 base, with 5 bases spanning the gap. Germline loops: CDR1 SGHTS, CDR2 YDEGEE. This CDR3 has 13 residues. Sequenced: memory CD4+ T cells sorted from blood. The subset denotes: CD45RA-negative fraction. The TCR sequence derives from a woman aged 30 to 39 in good health. This sequence joins TRBV5-8 and TRBJ2-7, with unresolved D. As DNA, the CDR3 is TGTGCCAGCAGCTTGGACCCATCCTACGAGCAGTACTTC. Residues: CASSLDPSYEQYF.